The next 29 T cell receptor beta chains were all read from a single sample in a study of blood T cell repertoires in COVID-19. Profiled with immunoSEQ multiplex PCR; TCRdb holds only in-frame clones, not every one. The table includes about 68,000 clones, approximately 86% detected once. What was sequenced was peripheral blood. These receptors originate from a man aged 50 to 59 with acute or convalescent COVID-19.

The genes are TRBV24-1 and TRBJ1-1; D is uncertain. V gave up 4 bases and J gave up 3 bases, with 8 bases separating them. Germline assignment: CDR1 KGHDR and CDR2 SFDVKD. CDR3 length equals 13 residues. This CDR3 is CATSDGLYTEAFF. The CDR3 nucleotides read TGTGCCACCAGTGACGGACTGTACACTGAAGCTTTCTTT.

The V gene is TRBV11-2, the J gene TRBJ2-7; D uncertain. Germline V gene lookup returns CDR1 SGHAT and CDR2 FQNNGV. V was clipped by 0 bases and J by 0 bases, with 15 bases between them. The length of the CDR3 is 17 residues. As DNA, the CDR3 is TGTGCCAGCAGCTTAGATCCTCCTAGACCTAGCTCCTACGAGCAGTACTTC. This codes for CASSLDPPRPSSYEQYF.

V is TRBV27 and J is TRBJ1-2, with D perhaps TRBD1 (5 bases). Germline CDR1 and CDR2: MNHEY and SMNVEV (reference sequence). The CDR3 spans 13 residues. With 3 bases removed from V and 6 bases from J, the gap between germline ends came to 11 bases. The CDR3 nucleotides are TGTGCCAGCAGTTTTCGGGGGGACGATGGCTACACCTTC. Translating it yields CASSFRGDDGYTF.

A word on this clone: An end of the junction does not agree with germline; a read error may underlie this. This rearrangement joins TRBV6-6 to TRBJ1-6; tentatively, D is TRBD1 (5 bases). Germline CDR1 and CDR2: MNHNY and SVGAGI (reference sequence). The CDR3 is made up of 14 amino acids. The CDR3 here is CASIPGSYNSPLHF. CDR3 sequence (DNA): TGTGCCAGCATCCCAGGGTCTTATAATTCCCCCCTCCACTTT.

V and J are TRBV15 and TRBJ2-1, with no clear D. The CDR3 extends over 16 amino acids. Trimming removed 0 bases at V and 1 base at J, with 10 bases between. From germline, CDR1 is LNHNV and CDR2 YYDKDF (reference sequence). The CDR3 nucleotides read TGTGCCACCAGCAGAGATGTTGCGAAATCCTACAATGAGCAGTTCTTC. Amino acid sequence: CATSRDVAKSYNEQFF. The complete variable domain, with remaining parts taken from reference TRBV15 and TRBJ2-1, reads DAMVIQNPRYQVTQFGKPVTLSCSQTLNHNVMYWYQQKSSQAPKLLFHYYDKDFNNEADTPDNFQSRRPNTSFCFLDIRSPGLGDTAMYLCATSRDVAKSYNEQFFGPGTRLTVL.

This clone showed up just once. The chain combines TRBV10-2 with TRBJ2-1, with a possible D match to TRBD2 (5 bases). Germline assignment: CDR1 WSHSY and CDR2 SAAADI. The V gene lost 1 base and the J gene lost 2 bases, with 12 bases spanning the gap. There are 16 residues in the CDR3. Here the CDR3 DNA reads TGCGCCAGCAGTGAGTTTGGCGGGTACCCCTACAATGAGCAGTTCTTC. Amino acids: CASSEFGGYPYNEQFF.

This clone was observed a handful of times. The V call is TRBV27, the J call TRBJ1-1, with 8 bases identical to TRBD1. This CDR3 comprises 13 residues. CDR1 is MNHEY, CDR2 SMNVEV, per germline (reference sequence). J gave up 6 bases and V 6 bases, and 6 bases lay outside the gene matches. CDR3 nucleotide sequence: TGTGCCAGCAGCTCCCCGGACAGGGCTGAAGCTTTCTTT. This gives the protein CASSSPDRAEAFF.

The chain couples TRBV27 to TRBJ2-1, with TRBD2 matching over 7 bases. Germline trimming cut 1 base from V and 2 bases from J; bases unmatched to any gene: 11. The CDR3 runs to 18 residues. Germline V CDR1 and CDR2: MNHEY, SMNVEV (reference sequence). CDR3 residues: CASSLFTGTAGAYNEQFF. The CDR3 coding sequence is TGTGCCAGCAGTTTATTCACCGGGACCGCGGGGGCCTACAATGAGCAGTTCTTC.

V usage is TRBV4-1 and J usage is TRBJ2-7, with D possibly being TRBD1 (5 bases). This CDR3 contains 19 residues. The germline CDR1 and CDR2 sequences are MGHRA and YSYEKL. Trimming stripped 1 base from V and 2 bases from J, with 24 bases between. CDR3 in amino acids: CASSQGQGLPNSIPYEQYF. As DNA, the CDR3 is TGCGCCAGCAGCCAAGGGCAGGGCCTTCCCAACTCTATCCCCTACGAGCAGTACTTC.

This chain connects TRBV5-1 to TRBJ1-1, with D uncertain. CDR3 length equals 14 residues. Trimming pared 4 bases from V and 0 bases from J, leaving 10 bases between. Per the germline V gene, CDR1 is SGHRS and CDR2 is YFSETQ. The chain's CDR3 is CASSLDGMNTEAFF. In nucleotides, the CDR3 is TGCGCCAGCAGCCTGGACGGTATGAACACTGAAGCTTTCTTT.

This clone was detected a few times. This chain connects TRBV6-2 or TRBV6-3 to TRBJ1-1, with D tentatively TRBD1 (6 bases). Germline lookup yields CDR1 MNHEY and CDR2 SVGEGT. There are 15 residues in the CDR3. The germline V and J ends were trimmed by 5 bases and 2 bases, with 15 bases remaining between them. For the CDR3, the DNA is TGTGCCAGCAGTAAACGACAGGTCGGCAACACTGAAGCTTTCTTT. Translation: CASSKRQVGNTEAFF.

The rearrangement uses TRBV5-1 and TRBJ1-5; D not certain. The ends were cut back, 0 bases at V and 1 base at J, with 11 bases in the middle. This CDR3 is 16 amino acids long. CDR1 is SGHRS, CDR2 YFSETQ, per germline. CDR3: CASSLGSGGSNQPQHF. As DNA, the CDR3 is TGCGCCAGCAGCTTGGGGAGCGGAGGCAGCAATCAGCCCCAGCATTTT. The entire variable domain, with the rest obtained from reference TRBV5-1 and TRBJ1-5, is as follows: KAGVTQTPRYLIKTRGQQVTLSCSPISGHRSVSWYQQTPGQGLQFLFEYFSETQRNKGNFPGRFSGRQFSNSRSEMNVSTLELGDSALYLCASSLGSGGSNQPQHFGDGTRLSIL.

This chain connects TRBV15 to TRBJ2-5; 8 nucleotides agree with TRBD2. V gave up 8 bases and J gave up 7 bases; unmatched junction bases: 9. The germline gives CDR1 LNHNV, CDR2 YYDKDF (reference sequence). There are 13 residues in the CDR3. The CDR3 spells CATETSGGSTQYF. The CDR3 coding sequence is TGTGCCACCGAAACTAGCGGAGGCTCGACCCAGTACTTC.

The V and J genes are TRBV11-2 and TRBJ1-1; D may be TRBD1 (6 bases). V dropped 5 bases and J dropped 1 base, with 14 bases sitting between them. This CDR3 has 15 residues. Germline loops: CDR1 SGHAT, CDR2 FQNNGV. CDR3 in DNA: TGTGCCAGCAGCCCTGGGAGGGGGGGGAACACTGAAGCTTTCTTT. It translates to CASSPGRGGNTEAFF.

The chain joins TRBV5-1 to TRBJ1-4; a possible D gene is TRBD1 (5 bases). The CDR3 spans 14 residues. Germline loops: CDR1 SGHRS, CDR2 YFSETQ. The V end lost 3 bases, the J end lost 5 bases, and 11 bases lay between the germline ends. The CDR3 bases are TGCGCCAGCAGCTCCTCCGGGGGGAATGAAAAACTGTTTTTT. Translating it yields CASSSSGGNEKLFF.

The chain joins TRBV9 to TRBJ2-3; D gene ambiguous. This CDR3 contains 15 residues. Between the trimmed V and J ends, which lost 4 bases and 6 bases, there was a span of 18 bases. Germline V lookup: CDR1 SGDLS, CDR2 YYNGEE. The DNA of the CDR3 is TGTGCCAGCAGCATAACCTATTTTCCGTCGGATACGCAGTATTTT. This codes for CASSITYFPSDTQYF.

CDR3 bases: TGCGCCAGCAGCTCTCAGGGTTTGGATCAGCCCCAGCATTTT. Translation gives CASSSQGLDQPQHF. The chain is built from TRBV5-1 and TRBJ1-5; D perhaps matches TRBD1 (5 bases). Germline CDR1 reads SGHRS; CDR2 reads YFSETQ. The CDR3 covers 14 residues. V lost 3 bases and J lost 5, with 12 bases in between. Full variable domain (missing parts from reference TRBV5-1 and TRBJ1-5): KAGVTQTPRYLIKTRGQQVTLSCSPISGHRSVSWYQQTPGQGLQFLFEYFSETQRNKGNFPGRFSGRQFSNSRSEMNVSTLELGDSALYLCASSSQGLDQPQHFGDGTRLSIL.

V usage is TRBV6-4 and J usage is TRBJ2-1, with 9 bases identical to TRBD2. Germline trimming cut 2 bases from V and 6 bases from J; bases unmatched to any gene: 5. The CDR3 contains 15 residues. In germline, CDR1 is MRHNA, CDR2 SNTAGT. The CDR3 DNA is TGTGCCAGCAGTGACGGTCTAGCGGGGAGCAATGAGCAGTTCTTC. Translating it yields CASSDGLAGSNEQFF.

The rearrangement joins TRBV6-1 to TRBJ2-7; possible D gene TRBD2, 6 bases. CDR1 is MNHNS and CDR2 is SASEGT in the germline V gene. V was trimmed by 0 bases and J by 2 bases, leaving 11 bases between them. The CDR3 loop spans 15 amino acids. CDR3 residues: CASSEASGSPYEQYF. The DNA for the CDR3 is TGTGCCAGCAGTGAAGCCTCCGGGAGTCCCTACGAGCAGTACTTC.

The chain combines TRBV13 with TRBJ2-1, with TRBD2 as a possible D gene (5 bases). Germline V gives CDR1 PRHDT, CDR2 FYEKMQ (reference sequence). Trimming left V 1 base short and J 2 bases short, with 15 bases between. CDR3 length: 17 amino acids. The CDR3 sequence: CASSLEGAPAPYNEQFF. The CDR3, as DNA: TGTGCCAGCAGCTTAGAGGGAGCACCCGCGCCCTACAATGAGCAGTTCTTC.

V gene TRBV19 combines with J gene TRBJ2-3; 7 nucleotides line up with TRBD2. The CDR3 is 12 residues long. From germline, CDR1 is LNHDA and CDR2 SQIVND (reference sequence). V lost 7 bases, J lost 6 bases, and 4 bases stayed unmatched. CDR3 loop: CASIGGGDTQYF. DNA for the CDR3: TGTGCCAGTATAGGCGGGGGTGATACGCAGTATTTT.

V is TRBV11-3 and J is TRBJ2-1; D remains ambiguous. The germline CDR1 and CDR2 sequences are SGHNT and YENEEA. The CDR3 runs to 13 residues. Trimming stripped 1 base from V and 4 bases from J, with 5 bases between. Written as DNA, the CDR3 is TGTGCCAGCAGCTTAGCCCCGTACAATGAGCAGTTCTTC. Encoded protein: CASSLAPYNEQFF.

The chain joins TRBV5-1 to TRBJ2-5; 9 positions agree with TRBD1. The ends lost 3 bases at V and 5 bases at J; junction bases unmatched: 11. CDR3 length equals 16 residues. The V gene's germline CDR1 is SGHRS and CDR2 YFSETQ. As DNA, the CDR3 is TGCGCCAGCAGCTCCACGGGACAGGGAATGAGGGAGACCCAGTACTTC. Translating it yields CASSSTGQGMRETQYF.

The rearrangement links TRBV2 to TRBJ2-1; 7 bases map to TRBD2. There are 14 residues in the CDR3. The ends lost 5 bases at V and 11 bases at J; junction bases unmatched: 12. Germline V CDR1 and CDR2: SNHLY, FYNNEI. DNA for the CDR3: TGTGCCAGCAGTTTCCAGCGGGATCAGTCTAAGCAGTTCTTC. Amino acids: CASSFQRDQSKQFF.

J is TRBJ2-7 and V is TRBV9; possible D gene TRBD1, 6 bases. CDR3 size: 15 residues. Germline V lookup: CDR1 SGDLS, CDR2 YYNGEE. Between the trimmed V and J ends, which lost 0 bases and 2 bases, there was a span of 12 bases. CDR3 DNA: TGTGCCAGCAGCGTAGGGTCAGGGGCTCCCTACGAGCAGTACTTC. Protein: CASSVGSGAPYEQYF.

The rearrangement uses TRBV4-1 and TRBJ2-7; the D is unclear. The CDR3 is 11 amino acids. CDR1 is MGHRA and CDR2 is YSYEKL in the germline V gene. V shed 4 bases and J shed 5 bases, with 6 bases lying between them. For the CDR3, the DNA is TGCGCCAGCAGCCTTACTGACGAGCAGTACTTC. Translation gives CASSLTDEQYF.

The chain couples TRBV6-6 to TRBJ1-5, with a weak D call TRBD1 (5 bases). CDR3 length equals 14 residues. The germline V gene has CDR1 MNHNY and CDR2 SVGAGI (reference sequence). V was shortened by 6 bases and J by 11 bases, with 20 bases between the two germline ends. This chain's CDR3 is CASSRSPGESAQHF. Written as DNA, the CDR3 is TGTGCCAGCAGCCGATCTCCGGGGGAATCAGCCCAGCATTTT.

In this sample, this clone turned up a few times. The V call is TRBV3-1 (or the pseudogene TRBV3-2), the J call TRBJ2-3; TRBD2 matches 8 bases. With V trimmed by 4 bases and J by 3 bases, 6 bases remained unmatched. This CDR3 has 15 residues. Germline CDR1 is LGHDT and CDR2 is YNNKEL (reference sequence). CDR3 in DNA: TGTGCCAGCAGCCGAACGGGACTAGGGACAGATACGCAGTATTTT. Amino acid sequence: CASSRTGLGTDTQYF.

This clone has a single count. The genes are TRBV11-1 and TRBJ2-5; D ambiguous. Trimming took 1 base from V and 5 from J, leaving 5 bases between them. Germline assignment: CDR1 SGHAT and CDR2 FQDESV (reference sequence). The CDR3 extends over 12 amino acids. In DNA form, the CDR3 reads TGTGCCAGCAGCTTAGTCTTGGAGACCCAGTACTTC. Translating gives CASSLVLETQYF.